The T cell receptor (beta chain) under discussion was sequenced for a study of a mutant IDH1 vaccine in newly diagnosed glioma. Time point specified: week 47, end of study. A 20-mer mutant IDH1 peptide at 300 ug was injected subcutaneously with topical imiquimod. Patients had eight vaccinations, in weeks 1, 3, 5, 7, 11, 15, 19 and 23. This CDR3 comprises 13 residues. V trimming: 4 bases; J trimming: 3 bases; junction bases outside the gene matches: 3. Germline CDR1 LGHNA, CDR2 YNFKEQ. Sequencing was performed with immunoSEQ multiplex PCR; in TCRdb, only in-frame clones are kept and a portion is missing. The repertoire consists of tens of thousands of clones, with 84% occurring once and the leading ten covering roughly 2.8%. About this clone itself: Antigen specificity is unknown.

The source material was PBMCs, sampled from a glioma patient whose treatment included an IDH1 peptide vaccine. J is TRBJ2-7 and V is TRBV4-2; 7 bases match TRBD2. This TCR derives from a man aged 35 to 55 with glioma. The CDR3 loop is CASSPSGGYEQYF. CDR3 sequence (DNA): TGTGCCAGCAGCCCCTCGGGGGGCTACGAGCAGTACTTC.